Shown below are 17 T cell receptor beta chains from a single sample sequenced in a study of OX40 agonist ivuxolimab in advanced cancers. The table came from immunoSEQ multiplex PCR; TCRdb's copy has only in-frame clones and leaves some out. The table shows some 98,000 clones, with 90% to 95% occurring only once. Sample: CD4+ or CD8+ T cells sorted from blood, taken in a trial of the OX40 agonist ivuxolimab. These receptor sequences come from an adult with an advanced solid tumor such as melanoma, head and neck, liver or kidney cancer.

This chain connects TRBV6-5 to TRBJ2-7; D uncertain. This CDR3 spans 16 amino acids. V dropped 3 bases and J dropped 0 bases, with 15 bases sitting between them. Per the germline V gene, CDR1 is MNHEY and CDR2 is SVGAGI. CDR3 protein: CASSYGPAVRSYEQYF. CDR3 bases: TGTGCCAGCAGTTATGGGCCCGCAGTACGCTCCTACGAGCAGTACTTC.

The V call is TRBV5-6, the J call TRBJ2-3; D is possibly TRBD1 (5 bases). Trimming took 3 bases from V and 1 from J, leaving 9 bases between them. Germline CDR1 SGHDT, CDR2 YYEEEE. CDR3 length: 14 amino acids. Here the CDR3 reads CASSSLTGTDTQYF. CDR3 nucleotide sequence: TGTGCCAGCAGCTCGCTGACAGGCACAGATACGCAGTATTTT.

V and J are TRBV2 and TRBJ2-7; D is ambiguous. CDR3 length: 14 amino acids. Germline loops: CDR1 SNHLY, CDR2 FYNNEI. Trimming left V 6 bases short and J 1 base short, with 13 bases between. CDR3 sequence (DNA): TGTGCCAGCAGCGATAGGACGGATTCCTACGAGCAGTACTTC. Translation gives CASSDRTDSYEQYF.

A word on this clone: One end of the junction is discordant with germline, which a read error may explain. The chain is built from TRBV5-6 and TRBJ2-7; possible D gene TRBD2, 7 bases. CDR1 is SGHDT and CDR2 is YYEEEE in the germline V gene. This CDR3 is 14 amino acids long. In DNA form, the CDR3 reads TGTGCCAGCGGCTTAAGGGGGACTATCTACGAGCAGTACTTC. Translation gives CASGLRGTIYEQYF.

The chain employs TRBV5-6 and TRBJ2-3; unclear D gene. CDR1 SGHDT and CDR2 YYEEEE come from the germline V gene. The CDR3 totals 14 residues. V lost 4 bases to trimming and J lost 3 bases, with 12 bases between them. CDR3 in amino acids: CASSLIFGTDTQYF. As DNA, the CDR3 is TGTGCCAGCAGCCTAATATTCGGGACAGATACGCAGTATTTT.

This clone was counted a few times. This chain connects TRBV7-2 to TRBJ2-7; D ambiguous. CDR3 size: 13 residues. V lost 5 bases to trimming and J lost 6 bases, with 14 bases between them. Germline lookup yields CDR1 SGHTA and CDR2 FQGNSA. The CDR3 DNA follows: TGTGCCAGCAGCACCCAGCCTAATTTCGAGCAGTACTTC. It yields the protein CASSTQPNFEQYF.

This clone was seen only once. The rearrangement links TRBV9 to TRBJ1-2; 10 bases match TRBD1. CDR1 is SGDLS, CDR2 YYNGEE, per germline. V gave up 4 bases and J gave up 6 bases; unmatched junction bases: 9. CDR3 size: 15 residues. CDR3 DNA: TGTGCCAGCAGCCCAGGGACAGGGGTCGGGGATGGCTACACCTTC. Its translation: CASSPGTGVGDGYTF.

The chain is built from TRBV7-9 and TRBJ2-5; 11 nucleotides agree with TRBD1. CDR3 length equals 14 residues. Losses at the gene ends were 5 bases for V and 6 bases for J; bases not matched to a gene: 5. Germline V gene lookup returns CDR1 SEHNR and CDR2 FQNEAQ (reference sequence). The DNA for the CDR3 is TGTGCCAGCAGCACGGACAGGGGGCTAAAGACCCAGTACTTC. Protein sequence: CASSTDRGLKTQYF.

The CDR3 reads CASSHLAGGNHEQYF. CDR3 nucleotides: TGTGCCAGCAGCCACTTAGCGGGAGGAAACCACGAGCAGTACTTC. V gene TRBV6-5 combines with J gene TRBJ2-5, with 10 bases aligning to TRBD2. The J call could be wrong; TRBJ2-7 is a better fit for the DNA end. Per germline, CDR1 MNHEY and CDR2 SVGAGI. The CDR3 sequence is 15 residues long.

This sequence joins TRBV12-5 and TRBJ1-1; D is ambiguous. The V gene lost 6 bases and the J gene lost 3 bases, with 5 bases spanning the gap. This CDR3 is built from 11 residues. Germline assignment: CDR1 LGHNT and CDR2 FRNRAP. For the CDR3, the DNA is TGTGCTAGTGGCTTTGACACTGAAGCTTTCTTT. Its translation: CASGFDTEAFF.

The rearrangement joins TRBV7-8 to TRBJ2-1; 7 positions match TRBD2. The CDR3 extends over 17 amino acids. Trimming at V came to 4 bases and at J to 7 bases, leaving 16 bases not matched to a gene. CDR1 is SGHVS and CDR2 is FQNEAQ in the germline V gene. The DNA for the CDR3 is TGTGCCAGCAGCTCCGTCCGCGGGGGAAGTATCCGGAATGAGCAGTTCTTC. It translates to CASSSVRGGSIRNEQFF. Combining the CDR3 with reference TRBV7-8 and TRBJ2-1 gives the whole variable domain GAGVSQSPRYKVAKRGQDVALRCDPISGHVSLFWYQQALGQGPEFLTYFQNEAQLDKSGLPSDRFFAERPEGSVSTLKIQRTQQEDSAVYLCASSSVRGGSIRNEQFFGPGTRLTVL.

This clone was counted a single time. The V gene is TRBV4-1, the J gene TRBJ2-1; 13 bases fit TRBD2. CDR1 and CDR2 (germline): MGHRA, YSYEKL. Trimming at V came to 1 base and at J to 7 bases, leaving 1 base not matched to a gene. The CDR3 loop spans 15 amino acids. This CDR3 is CASSQGTSGSNEQFF. The CDR3 DNA follows: TGCGCCAGCAGCCAAGGGACTAGCGGGAGTAATGAGCAGTTCTTC.

The chain carries TRBV18 and TRBJ2-2, with TRBD1 matching over 7 bases. The CDR3 spans 16 residues. The germline V gene has CDR1 KGHSH and CDR2 LQKENI. V lost 5 bases, J lost 1 base, and 7 bases stayed unmatched. The CDR3 is CASSSRQGVNTGELFF. DNA for the CDR3: TGTGCCAGCTCATCGAGACAGGGAGTGAACACCGGGGAGCTGTTTTTT.

Here the CDR3 reads CASRHLGVGYTF. The DNA of the CDR3 is TGTGCCAGCAGGCACCTTGGGGTCGGCTACACCTTC. The chain uses TRBV6-6 and TRBJ1-2, with D unresolved. V lost 6 bases and J lost 8, with 13 bases in between. The CDR3 consists of 12 residues. Germline V gives CDR1 MNHNY, CDR2 SVGAGI (reference sequence).

V is TRBV28 and J is TRBJ1-1, with 10 bases lining up with TRBD1. The CDR3 is made up of 13 amino acids. Per germline, CDR1 MDHEN and CDR2 SYDVKM. The J segment lost 10 bases and the V segment lost 2 bases, leaving 4 bases of the junction unmatched. In nucleotides, the CDR3 is TGTGCCAGCAGTTTACCGGGACAGGGGCTAGCTTTCTTT. Its protein product is CASSLPGQGLAFF.

The chain couples TRBV5-1 to TRBJ1-1; 9 bases line up with TRBD1. The CDR3 consists of 13 residues. The J segment lost 5 bases and the V segment lost 2 bases, leaving 1 base of the junction unmatched. CDR1 is SGHRS and CDR2 is YFSETQ in the germline V gene. The CDR3 sequence is CASSLQGATEAFF. As DNA, the CDR3 is TGCGCCAGCAGCTTACAGGGGGCGACTGAAGCTTTCTTT.

This chain's CDR3 is CASSLNPARVNEQFF. CDR3 in DNA: TGTGCCAGCAGCTTAAACCCCGCCCGAGTGAATGAGCAGTTCTTC. The chain couples TRBV7-3 to TRBJ2-1; D is unresolved. This CDR3 spans 15 amino acids. V lost 1 base to trimming and J lost 7 bases, with 14 bases between them. Per the germline V gene, CDR1 is SGHTA and CDR2 is FQGTGA.